This T cell receptor (beta chain) came from a study of shared clonotypes between healthy human individuals. Deep was the level at which the assay was run. Methods used by the authors: ImmunoSEQ output lacked quality scores and full-length reads, limiting matched filtering. Assay used: immunoSEQ multiplex PCR; TCRdb lists only in-frame clones, some missing. V and J calls plus clone size are reproduced from that table; the DNA served to infer D and trimming. This table holds some 2,400,000 clones, almost 96% found once. Findings and limits, study-wide: Sample collection involved blood only; tissue repertoires are likely different. Naive CD4 clonotype sharing across four donors was 4% to 5%.

Worth noting for this clone: Its antigen is as yet unknown.

The germline V gene encodes CDR1 SGDLS and CDR2 YYNGEE. V was pared by 4 bases and J by 1 base, with 10 bases of the junction left unmatched. The CDR3 length is 17 residues. The chain couples TRBV9 to TRBJ2-2; 7 nucleotides match TRBD1. This sequence was found in a man aged 18 to 29 in good health. The sequenced sample consisted of naive CD4+ T cells sorted from blood. The sample's subset: CD45RA+ positively selected. CDR3 DNA sequence: TGTGCCAGCAGCTCACGTCAGGGGGAGTGGAACACCGGGGAGCTGTTTTTT. It codes for CASSSRQGEWNTGELFF.